This T cell receptor beta chain comes out of a study of beta chain features in type 1 diabetes. Study-wide findings and caveats: cDNA sequencing could over-represent cells with high TCR expression. In all four CD4+ subsets, TCRB CDR3 length was significantly, moderately reduced in type 1 diabetes.

Reverse transcription of all isolated RNA meant that expressed TCRB transcripts were sequenced. Using immunoSEQ multiplex PCR, the repertoire was profiled, and TCRdb retains in-frame clones only, with some absent. Here the sample spans approximately 280,000 clones, over 14% being singletons. Germline loops: CDR1 KGHSH, CDR2 LQKENI. Trimming removed 3 bases from V and 6 bases from J, with 4 bases in between. The CDR3 contains 11 residues. CD4+ naive, central memory, regulatory and stem cell-like memory subsets were isolated by sorting on CD45RO/CCR7/CD25/CD127/CD95/CD27. For this clone: As yet, its antigen is unknown.

This clonotype was obtained from a young man with type 1 diabetes. The sequenced sample consisted of naive CD4+ T cells from blood. V is TRBV18 and J is TRBJ2-3, with no clear D. The CDR3 sequence: CASSPGDTQYF. CDR3 coding DNA: TGTGCCAGCTCACCCGGTGATACGCAGTATTTT. The full variable domain, rest sourced from reference TRBV18 and TRBJ2-3, is NAGVMQNPRHLVRRRGQEARLRCSPMKGHSHVYWYRQLPEEGLKFMVYLQKENIIDESGMPKERFSAEFPKEGPSILRIQQVVRGDSAAYFCASSPGDTQYFGPGTRLTVL.